These 32 T cell receptor beta chains originate from one sample sequenced in a study of lymphopenia after photon versus proton radiotherapy. TCRdb's copy holds only in-frame clones and misses some; the assay was immunoSEQ multiplex PCR. The table includes 20,000 to 25,000 clones, around 85% detected once. This material consisted of peripheral blood, taken from a patient treated with photon-based radiotherapy. The receptors derive from a man in his 60s with pancreatic cancer.

The count of this clone is one. The rearrangement uses TRBV4-2 and TRBJ2-1; 9 nucleotides agree with TRBD2. The CDR3 covers 15 residues. CDR1 and CDR2 (germline): LGHNA, YNFKEQ. The V segment lost 0 bases and the J segment 10 bases; nucleotides outside the gene matches: 7. The CDR3 DNA reads as TGTGCCAGCAGCCAAGATGAATTAGCGGGGGAGGAGCAGTTCTTC. Translated, it gives CASSQDELAGEEQFF.

This chain links TRBV30 with TRBJ2-4, with 8 bases that match TRBD2. The CDR3 is made up of 13 amino acids. The V gene's germline CDR1 is GTSNPN and CDR2 SVGIG (reference sequence). V lost 3 bases and J lost 7; bases outside the gene matches: 5. The CDR3 sequence is CAWSVTGGNIQYF. The DNA for the CDR3 is TGTGCCTGGAGCGTAACGGGGGGGAACATTCAGTACTTC.

The CDR3 loop reads CASSLQRASGTSTDTQYF. In nucleotides, the CDR3 is TGTGCCAGCAGCTTACAGCGGGCTAGCGGAACTAGCACAGATACGCAGTATTTT. This chain connects TRBV7-2 to TRBJ2-3; 7 bases fit TRBD2. The V gene end was trimmed by 2 bases and the J gene end by 0 bases; junction bases not matched to a gene: 11. Per the germline V gene, CDR1 is SGHTA and CDR2 is FQGNSA. There are 18 residues in the CDR3. Drawing the rest from reference TRBV7-2 and TRBJ2-3, the complete variable domain is GAGVSQSPSNKVTEKGKDVELRCDPISGHTALYWYRQSLGQGLEFLIYFQGNSAPDKSGLPSDRFSAERTGGSVSTLTIQRTQQEDSAVYLCASSLQRASGTSTDTQYFGPGTRLTVL.

The CDR3 region has the DNA TGTGCCAGCTCACCTACGGACAGTGCCAGTTCCCGAGCCAATCCTGAAAAACTGTTTTTT. Translation gives CASSPTDSASSRANPEKLFF. The chain combines TRBV18 with TRBJ1-4; tentative D call: TRBD1 (6 bases). The CDR3 consists of 20 residues. V lost 3 bases and J 7 bases, leaving 30 bases between the germline ends. Germline assignment: CDR1 KGHSH and CDR2 LQKENI. Complete variable domain (other parts from reference TRBV18 and TRBJ1-4): NAGVMQNPRHLVRRRGQEARLRCSPMKGHSHVYWYRQLPEEGLKFMVYLQKENIIDESGMPKERFSAEFPKEGPSILRIQQVVRGDSAAYFCASSPTDSASSRANPEKLFFGSGTQLSVL.

Here the CDR3 DNA reads TGTGCTAGTGGTTTGGTGACCATCGGGGGACGTAGGAACTCACCCCTCCACTTT. This gives the protein CASGLVTIGGRRNSPLHF. The chain has TRBV12-5 and TRBJ1-6; perhaps TRBD1 as D (5 bases). V lost 0 bases, J lost 10 bases, and 22 bases lay in between. Germline loops: CDR1 LGHNT, CDR2 FRNRAP. The CDR3 is 18 residues long. The variable domain in full, with the rest retrieved from reference TRBV12-5 and TRBJ1-6, is DARVTQTPRHKVTEMGQEVTMRCQPILGHNTVFWYRQTMMQGLELLAYFRNRAPLDDSGMPKDRFSAEMPDATLATLKIQPSEPRDSAVYFCASGLVTIGGRRNSPLHFGNGTRLTVT.

V usage is TRBV2 and J usage is TRBJ1-1; D not resolved. V was clipped by 7 bases and J by 0 bases, with 18 bases between them. CDR3 size: 16 residues. Per germline, CDR1 SNHLY and CDR2 FYNNEI. The DNA for the CDR3 is TGTGCCAGCAACGAAGGGTTACTAGGGATGAACACTGAAGCTTTCTTT. It encodes CASNEGLLGMNTEAFF.

The chain is built from TRBV6-5 and TRBJ1-3, with D unclear. The CDR3 covers 12 residues. The germline V gene has CDR1 MNHEY and CDR2 SVGAGI. V lost 4 bases, J lost 4 bases, and 5 bases lay in between. For the CDR3, the DNA is TGTGCCAGCAGTTCCCCAGGAAACACCATATATTTT. Translated, it gives CASSSPGNTIYF.

The chain recombines TRBV18 with TRBJ2-5, with TRBD1 identical over 9 bases. V lost 1 base, J lost 5 bases, and 8 bases stayed unmatched. There are 16 residues in the CDR3. CDR1 and CDR2 from the germline V gene are KGHSH and LQKENI. In DNA, the CDR3 is TGTGCCAGCTCACCACGTACAGGGGGCGGAGGGGAGACCCAGTACTTC. Residues: CASSPRTGGGGETQYF. Combining the CDR3 with reference TRBV18 and TRBJ2-5 gives the whole variable domain NAGVMQNPRHLVRRRGQEARLRCSPMKGHSHVYWYRQLPEEGLKFMVYLQKENIIDESGMPKERFSAEFPKEGPSILRIQQVVRGDSAAYFCASSPRTGGGGETQYFGPGTRLLVL.

The V call is TRBV6-6, the J call TRBJ1-1; D possibly corresponds to TRBD1 (6 bases). The CDR3 loop spans 13 amino acids. The germline V gene encodes CDR1 MNHNY and CDR2 SVGAGI (reference sequence). V was clipped by 6 bases and J by 7 bases, with 15 bases between them. CDR3 region: CASRTGQFIEAFF. The CDR3 DNA is TGTGCCAGCAGGACGGGACAATTTATTGAAGCTTTCTTT.

The chain carries TRBV6-5 and TRBJ1-4; D is unresolved. Germline CDR1 and CDR2: MNHEY and SVGAGI. The V gene lost 6 bases and the J gene lost 5 bases, with 13 bases spanning the gap. The CDR3 runs 14 residues. The CDR3 loop is CASSPRLANEKLFF. CDR3 nucleotide sequence: TGTGCCAGCAGCCCCAGATTAGCAAATGAAAAACTGTTTTTT.

The CDR3 region is CSVGLAGGGQQFF. For the CDR3, the DNA is TGCAGCGTTGGGCTAGCGGGAGGAGGTCAGCAGTTCTTC. The rearrangement joins TRBV29-1 to TRBJ2-1, with 11 positions matching TRBD2. Germline loops: CDR1 SQVTM, CDR2 ANQGSEA. CDR3 size: 13 residues. J lost 11 bases, V lost 4 bases, and 7 bases had no gene match.

The chain uses TRBV4-2 and TRBJ1-2, with unresolved D. Germline V gene data show CDR1 as LGHNA and CDR2 as YNFKEQ. This CDR3 has 15 amino acids. The V and J ends lost 0 bases and 2 bases respectively, with 10 bases between them. CDR3 in amino acids: CASSQDKSGNYGYTF. CDR3 nucleotide sequence: TGTGCCAGCAGCCAAGATAAGTCTGGGAACTATGGCTACACCTTC.

The V gene is TRBV11-3, the J gene TRBJ1-3; D is undetermined. The CDR3 is 11 amino acids. The germline CDR1 and CDR2 sequences are SGHNT and YENEEA. V was trimmed by 4 bases and J by 9 bases, leaving 7 bases between them. The CDR3 reads CASSSGGTIYF. Here the CDR3 DNA reads TGTGCCAGCAGCTCCGGAGGCACCATATATTTT.

This clone has a single count. The chain links TRBV6-5 to TRBJ1-6; maybe TRBD1 (6 bases). The CDR3 covers 13 residues. Deletions cut 10 bases from V and 8 bases from J, with 15 bases between. Germline CDR1 MNHEY, CDR2 SVGAGI. CDR3 sequence reads: CATNGAGDSPLHF. CDR3 sequence (DNA): TGTGCCACGAACGGGGCAGGGGATTCACCCCTCCACTTT.

The V gene is TRBV6-1, the J gene TRBJ1-2; a possible D gene is TRBD1 (5 bases). V lost 2 bases and J lost 8, with 12 bases in between. Germline CDR1 is MNHNS and CDR2 is SASEGT. This CDR3 is built from 13 residues. CDR3: CASSEYEGWGYTF. DNA of the CDR3: TGTGCCAGCAGTGAATATGAGGGGTGGGGCTACACCTTC.

The chain carries TRBV4-3 and TRBJ2-7, with 7 bases fitting TRBD1. CDR1 and CDR2 (germline): LGHNA, YSLEER. The V segment lost 2 bases and the J segment 2 bases; nucleotides outside the gene matches: 9. There are 16 residues in the CDR3. The CDR3 DNA reads as TGCGCCAGCAGCCAATCACAGGGGAGACCTACCTACGAGCAGTACTTC. Amino acids: CASSQSQGRPTYEQYF.

The chain is built from TRBV4-2 and TRBJ2-2; 9 bases fit TRBD2. Germline assignment: CDR1 LGHNA and CDR2 YNFKEQ. This CDR3 has 16 residues. Unmatched junction bases numbered 6, after V lost 2 bases and J lost 5 bases. In DNA, the CDR3 is TGTGCCAGCAGCCAATATCGGAGCGGGGGGACCGGGGAGCTGTTTTTT. Translating gives CASSQYRSGGTGELFF.

The chain couples TRBV29-1 to TRBJ2-5, with TRBD1 as a possible D gene (5 bases). V was cut by 5 bases and J by 4 bases, with 11 bases left in between. CDR1 and CDR2 from the germline V gene are SQVTM and ANQGSEA. CDR3 length: 12 residues. DNA for the CDR3: TGCAGCGTTAGGCAGGGTGGAGAGACCCAGTACTTC. It is translated as CSVRQGGETQYF.

This chain connects TRBV5-1 to TRBJ2-5; 10 bases fit TRBD1. The CDR3 contains 16 residues. The germline CDR1 and CDR2 sequences are SGHRS and YFSETQ. V shed 3 bases and J 5 bases; nucleotides not matched to a gene: 10. For the CDR3, the DNA is TGCGCCAGCAGCTCGGTCCCAGGGACAGGGGTGGAGACCCAGTACTTC. The encoded protein is CASSSVPGTGVETQYF.

The V and J genes are TRBV30 and TRBJ2-1, with D possibly TRBD2 on 5 matching bases. This CDR3 region has 12 residues. The germline CDR1 and CDR2 sequences are GTSNPN and SVGIG (reference sequence). The germline V and J ends were trimmed by 0 bases and 7 bases, with 7 bases remaining between them. The CDR3 nucleotides are TGTGCCTGGAGTGTACTAGGGAATGAGCAGTTCTTC. As protein: CAWSVLGNEQFF.

The chain has TRBV5-4 and TRBJ2-6; 10 positions agree with TRBD1. The V gene end was trimmed by 5 bases and the J gene end by 1 base; junction bases not matched to a gene: 9. This CDR3 has 18 amino acids. CDR1 is SGHNT, CDR2 YYREEE, per germline (reference sequence). The CDR3 DNA sequence: TGTGCCAGCAGTCCTGCGGGACAGGGGAATTCTGGGGCCAACGTCCTGACTTTC. Its translation: CASSPAGQGNSGANVLTF.

The chain links TRBV30 to TRBJ2-3; D may correspond to TRBD1 or TRBD2 (5 bases each). The V end lost 3 bases, the J end lost 5 bases, and 9 bases lay between the germline ends. Germline V gene sequence: CDR1 GTSNPN, CDR2 SVGIG (reference sequence). The length of the CDR3 is 12 residues. CDR3 in DNA: TGTGCCTGGAGCGGGGCGGGAGATACGCAGTATTTT. Its protein is CAWSGAGDTQYF.

This chain uses TRBV30 with TRBJ1-1; 7 bases map to TRBD1. The CDR3 contains 15 residues. Trimming removed 1 base from V and 0 bases from J; junction bases left unmatched: 5. Germline lookup yields CDR1 GTSNPN and CDR2 SVGIG (reference sequence). The CDR3, as DNA: TGTGCCTGGAGTGGAAAGGGGGCCATGAACACTGAAGCTTTCTTT. Translation gives CAWSGKGAMNTEAFF.

The gene calls are TRBV5-6 and TRBJ2-5, with TRBD1 matching over 8 bases. CDR1 and CDR2 from the germline V gene are SGHDT and YYEEEE. CDR3 length equals 16 residues. The V gene end was trimmed by 4 bases and the J gene end by 5 bases; junction bases not matched to a gene: 13. The CDR3 sequence: CASSPGQGARWETQYF. The CDR3 DNA is TGTGCCAGCAGCCCCGGGCAGGGGGCGAGATGGGAGACCCAGTACTTC.

The chain carries TRBV27 and TRBJ2-4, with a possible D match to TRBD2 (5 bases). The CDR3 is made up of 14 amino acids. V dropped 8 bases and J dropped 6 bases, with 17 bases sitting between them. Germline CDR1 reads MNHEY; CDR2 reads SMNVEV (reference sequence). This CDR3 is CASQPDRAGNIQYF. Here the CDR3 DNA reads TGTGCCAGCCAACCTGACCGGGCGGGAAACATTCAGTACTTC.

The genes are TRBV29-1 and TRBJ2-7; possible D gene TRBD1, 5 bases. The CDR3 runs 11 residues. V lost 4 bases, J lost 2 bases, and 6 bases lay in between. CDR1 is SQVTM and CDR2 is ANQGSEA in the germline V gene. The CDR3 nucleotides read TGCAGCGTTGGACAGACCTACGAGCAGTACTTC. It specifies CSVGQTYEQYF.

The rearrangement joins TRBV30 to TRBJ1-3; 8 bases map to TRBD1. The ends lost 3 bases at V and 4 bases at J; junction bases unmatched: 11. Germline lookup yields CDR1 GTSNPN and CDR2 SVGIG (reference sequence). The CDR3 sequence is 16 residues long. The CDR3, as DNA: TGTGCCTGGAGGGACAGGGTCGGTCCGCAGGGAAACACCATATATTTT. It codes for CAWRDRVGPQGNTIYF.

This chain joins TRBV19 and TRBJ2-3; D may be TRBD2 (5 bases). This CDR3 has 16 amino acids. Trimming pared 6 bases from V and 3 bases from J, leaving 19 bases between. Germline lookup yields CDR1 LNHDA and CDR2 SQIVND (reference sequence). The CDR3 here is CASSLNMDWLTDTQYF. The CDR3 DNA reads as TGTGCCAGTAGCCTAAATATGGACTGGCTTACAGATACGCAGTATTTT.

This chain connects TRBV9 to TRBJ1-6; possibly TRBD1 for D (5 bases). The germline V and J ends were trimmed by 3 bases and 4 bases, with 17 bases remaining between them. The V gene's germline CDR1 is SGDLS and CDR2 YYNGEE. The length of the CDR3 is 17 residues. The CDR3 DNA reads TGTGCCAGCAGCGAACGGGACGGCCTTGTTTATAATTCACCCCTCCACTTT. Translation: CASSERDGLVYNSPLHF.

The chain uses TRBV4-3 and TRBJ1-2; D is perhaps TRBD1 (6 bases). V lost 6 bases to trimming and J lost 2 bases, with 19 bases between them. The CDR3 length is 16 residues. The germline CDR1 and CDR2 sequences are LGHNA and YSLEER. The DNA for the CDR3 is TGCGCCAGCAGTCGGGGAGGGATAGGGGGAAACTATGGCTACACCTTC. Protein sequence: CASSRGGIGGNYGYTF.

The rearrangement links TRBV19 to TRBJ2-3; D might be TRBD1 (6 bases). The V gene lost 6 bases and the J gene lost 2 bases, with 15 bases spanning the gap. The CDR3 extends over 15 amino acids. The germline gives CDR1 LNHDA, CDR2 SQIVND (reference sequence). CDR3 bases: TGTGCCAGTAGCCCTCTAGGGGGAATCACAGATACGCAGTATTTT. Its translation: CASSPLGGITDTQYF. Using reference TRBV19 and TRBJ2-3 for the parts outside the CDR3, the full variable domain is DGGITQSPKYLFRKEGQNVTLSCEQNLNHDAMYWYRQDPGQGLRLIYYSQIVNDFQKGDIAEGYSVSREKKESFPLTVTSAQKNPTAFYLCASSPLGGITDTQYFGPGTRLTVL.

The chain carries TRBV30 and TRBJ2-7, with a tentative D call TRBD1 (6 bases). Trimming pared 2 bases from V and 2 bases from J, leaving 16 bases between. In germline, CDR1 is GTSNPN, CDR2 SVGIG (reference sequence). The CDR3 runs 15 residues. CDR3 coding DNA: TGTGCCTGGAGTTACCCTGACAGGTCAACCTACGAGCAGTACTTC. Its translation is CAWSYPDRSTYEQYF.